One sample yielded the 30 T cell receptor beta chains listed below, sequenced in a study of blood T cell repertoires in COVID-19. The data were produced by immunoSEQ multiplex PCR, yet TCRdb's version contains in-frame clones alone and is incomplete. The top ten clones hold less than 15% of a sample with 200,000 or so clones, roughly 81% of them seen once. The sequenced material came from peripheral blood. All receptors derive from a woman of 80 years or more with COVID-19, enrolled during active disease.

The gene calls are TRBV11-3 and TRBJ2-7; 9 bases fit TRBD1. The CDR3 length is 15 residues. In germline, CDR1 is SGHNT, CDR2 YENEEA. V lost 5 bases, J lost 3 bases, and 8 bases stayed unmatched. CDR3 protein: CASSQVGDRDYEQYF. The CDR3 DNA reads as TGTGCCAGCAGCCAAGTAGGGGACAGGGACTACGAGCAGTACTTC.

The chain links TRBV24-1 to TRBJ2-5; 7 nucleotides line up with TRBD2. This CDR3 is 15 amino acids long. Trimming at V came to 6 bases and at J to 5 bases, leaving 11 bases not matched to a gene. Per the germline V gene, CDR1 is KGHDR and CDR2 is SFDVKD. The CDR3 nucleotides are TGTGCCACCAGTCCACGGGGGGACCTAGGGGAGACCCAGTACTTC. Its protein product is CATSPRGDLGETQYF.

The V and J genes are TRBV18 and TRBJ1-1; tentative D call: TRBD1 (6 bases). CDR1 and CDR2 (germline): KGHSH, LQKENI. Trimming took 2 bases from V and 6 from J, leaving 16 bases between them. The CDR3 is made up of 15 amino acids. The CDR3 protein is CASSPGQGRVAEAFF. The CDR3 DNA reads TGTGCCAGCTCACCAGGTCAGGGGAGGGTGGCTGAAGCTTTCTTT.

V and J are TRBV5-6 and TRBJ1-5, with no clear D. Looked up from germline, CDR1 is SGHDT and CDR2 is YYEEEE. V gave up 3 bases and J gave up 4 bases, with 5 bases separating them. CDR3 length: 12 residues. CDR3 residues: CASSSVNQPQHF. The CDR3, as DNA: TGTGCCAGCAGCTCGGTAAATCAGCCCCAGCATTTT.

The genes are TRBV24-1 and TRBJ2-1, with D perhaps matching TRBD2 (5 bases). CDR1 is KGHDR, CDR2 SFDVKD, per germline. The CDR3 totals 16 residues. Trimming took 2 bases from V and 3 from J, leaving 13 bases between them. The CDR3 DNA reads as TGTGCCACCAGTGATTCTGGGGTAGCGCTCTACAATGAGCAGTTCTTC. This translates into CATSDSGVALYNEQFF.

The gene calls are TRBV27 and TRBJ2-3; D may be TRBD2 (5 bases). The germline CDR1 and CDR2 sequences are MNHEY and SMNVEV (reference sequence). The CDR3 sequence is 16 residues long. V was cut by 6 bases and J by 0 bases, with 16 bases left in between. CDR3 DNA: TGTGCCAGCAGGCCAGAAATTAGCGTGAGCACAGATACGCAGTATTTT. Protein sequence: CASRPEISVSTDTQYF.

The CDR3, as DNA: TGTGCCAGCAGCTTAGCGCAGGGCGCTGGCTACACCTTC. This translates into CASSLAQGAGYTF. The rearrangement links TRBV5-4 to TRBJ1-2, with D perhaps TRBD1 (5 bases). The germline V and J ends were trimmed by 2 bases and 7 bases, with 12 bases remaining between them. This CDR3 contains 13 residues. Germline V lookup: CDR1 SGHNT, CDR2 YYREEE (reference sequence).

The chain uses TRBV4-1 and TRBJ2-3, with TRBD2 matching 11 bases. V was clipped by 4 bases and J by 1 base; unmatched bases: 7. CDR3 length: 17 amino acids. From germline, CDR1 is MGHRA and CDR2 YSYEKL. The CDR3 is CASSRLGTSGRTDTQYF. As DNA, the CDR3 is TGCGCCAGCAGCCGACTGGGGACTAGCGGACGCACAGATACGCAGTATTTT.

The chain couples TRBV7-8 to TRBJ2-7; 9 nucleotides align to TRBD1. CDR3 length: 15 amino acids. Per germline, CDR1 SGHVS and CDR2 FQNEAQ. Trimming took 5 bases from V and 4 from J; bases not matched to a gene: 9. The CDR3 region has the DNA TGTGCCAGCAGCCCAGCGGACAGGGGCGTTTACGAGCAGTACTTC. Its protein is CASSPADRGVYEQYF. Full variable domain (missing parts from reference TRBV7-8 and TRBJ2-7): GAGVSQSPRYKVAKRGQDVALRCDPISGHVSLFWYQQALGQGPEFLTYFQNEAQLDKSGLPSDRFFAERPEGSVSTLKIQRTQQEDSAVYLCASSPADRGVYEQYFGPGTRLTVT.

V is TRBV4-3 and J is TRBJ2-7, with 11 bases identical to TRBD2. V shed 1 base, J shed 3 bases, and the junction held 11 bases outside the gene matches. Germline assignment: CDR1 LGHNA and CDR2 YSLEER. This CDR3 is built from 18 residues. CDR3 nucleotides: TGCGCCAGCAGCCAAGGCGCACTAGCGGGGGACCCGTACTACGAGCAGTACTTC. Its translation is CASSQGALAGDPYYEQYF.

The chain employs TRBV7-9 and TRBJ2-3; D possibly corresponds to TRBD1 (6 bases). With 1 base removed from V and 3 bases from J, the gap between germline ends came to 11 bases. CDR3 length equals 15 residues. Germline values: CDR1 SEHNR, CDR2 FQNEAQ (reference sequence). The CDR3 spells CASSLVSGATDTQYF. For the CDR3, the DNA is TGTGCCAGCAGCTTAGTGTCAGGGGCAACAGATACGCAGTATTTT.

The genes are TRBV9 and TRBJ2-7; 10 bases are a match to TRBD1. The CDR3 loop spans 14 amino acids. Looked up from germline, CDR1 is SGDLS and CDR2 is YYNGEE. J was trimmed by 2 bases and V by 6 bases; bases with no gene match: 5. Here the CDR3 DNA reads TGTGCCAGCACCCCCGGGACAGGGGCCTACGAGCAGTACTTC. Amino acid sequence: CASTPGTGAYEQYF.

The chain is built from TRBV6-5 and TRBJ1-1; the match to TRBD1 covers 7 bases. This CDR3 spans 14 amino acids. After removal of 5 bases from V and 5 bases from J, the junction contained 8 bases not matched to a gene. Germline CDR1 and CDR2: MNHEY and SVGAGI. The CDR3 DNA sequence: TGTGCCAGCAGTATGACAGGGAGGAGGACTGAAGCTTTCTTT. Translated: CASSMTGRRTEAFF.

This clone was observed a single time. In nucleotides, the CDR3 is TGTGCCACCAGCAGAGATAGAGGGGAGACCCAGTACTTC. This translates into CATSRDRGETQYF. The chain joins TRBV15 to TRBJ2-5; D might be TRBD2 (5 bases). CDR1 and CDR2 from the germline V gene are LNHNV and YYDKDF (reference sequence). CDR3 length: 13 residues. V gave up 0 bases and J gave up 5 bases, with 7 bases separating them.

This clone was counted only a few times. The V and J genes are TRBV19 and TRBJ1-2, with D tentatively TRBD1 (6 bases). With 3 bases removed from V and 4 bases from J, the gap between germline ends came to 9 bases. Per the germline V gene, CDR1 is LNHDA and CDR2 is SQIVND (reference sequence). CDR3 length equals 13 residues. For the CDR3, the DNA is TGTGCCAGTAGTATCCAGGGGACCTATGGCTACACCTTC. Protein: CASSIQGTYGYTF. The full variable domain, in which reference TRBV19 and TRBJ1-2 provide the parts outside the CDR3, is DGGITQSPKYLFRKEGQNVTLSCEQNLNHDAMYWYRQDPGQGLRLIYYSQIVNDFQKGDIAEGYSVSREKKESFPLTVTSAQKNPTAFYLCASSIQGTYGYTFGSGTRLTVV.

The CDR3, as DNA: TGTGCCAGCAGCGCCCGGGGGAGAGAAGCCGGGGAGCTGTTTTTT. Residues: CASSARGREAGELFF. The chain combines TRBV5-4 with TRBJ2-2; TRBD2 is a possible D gene (6 bases). The CDR3 runs to 15 residues. Trimming took off 4 bases at V and 6 bases at J, with 16 bases between the two ends. Germline values: CDR1 SGHNT, CDR2 YYREEE (reference sequence).

The chain couples TRBV4-3 to TRBJ1-6; TRBD1 might be the D (5 bases). CDR1 and CDR2 (germline): LGHNA, YSLEER. The CDR3 covers 17 residues. The germline V and J ends were trimmed by 0 bases and 13 bases, with 22 bases remaining between them. CDR3 amino acids: CASSQDIGGFESVPLHF. CDR3 in DNA: TGCGCCAGCAGCCAAGACATCGGGGGTTTCGAATCGGTGCCCCTCCACTTT.

The genes are TRBV3-1 (or the pseudogene TRBV3-2) and TRBJ1-2, with D maybe TRBD1 (5 bases). This CDR3 is built from 16 residues. The germline V gene has CDR1 LGHDT and CDR2 YNNKEL (reference sequence). With 1 base removed from V and 2 bases from J, the gap between germline ends came to 14 bases. The CDR3 region has the DNA TGTGCCAGCAGCCAAGTAGGAGGGACCCAAAACTATGGCTACACCTTC. This sequence encodes CASSQVGGTQNYGYTF.

This chain joins TRBV4-3 and TRBJ2-1, with D maybe TRBD2 (5 bases). This CDR3 is built from 14 residues. The V end was cut by 1 base, the J end by 6 bases, with 10 bases between. Germline V gives CDR1 LGHNA, CDR2 YSLEER. CDR3 protein: CASSQGPTSNEQFF. DNA for the CDR3: TGCGCCAGCAGCCAAGGCCCCACTAGCAATGAGCAGTTCTTC.

The chain is built from TRBV16 and TRBJ2-1; a weak D match, TRBD2 (5 bases). The CDR3 spans 13 residues. Deletions cut 0 bases from V and 6 bases from J, with 6 bases between. Germline CDR1 KGHSY, CDR2 FQNENV. CDR3 coding DNA: TGTGCCAGCAGCCAATCTCGGGGCAATGAGCAGTTCTTC. Amino acids: CASSQSRGNEQFF.

The chain has TRBV6-5 and TRBJ1-2, with D possibly TRBD1 on 5 matching bases. The CDR3 contains 13 residues. V lost 2 bases and J 10 bases, leaving 14 bases between the germline ends. CDR1 and CDR2 from the germline V gene are MNHEY and SVGAGI. The CDR3 sequence is CASSYMGTGDYTF. The CDR3, as DNA: TGTGCCAGCAGTTACATGGGTACAGGTGACTACACCTTC.

The chain uses TRBV11-2 and TRBJ1-2; possibly TRBD1 for D (5 bases). CDR3 length: 14 amino acids. The V gene's germline CDR1 is SGHAT and CDR2 FQNNGV. V shed 6 bases and J shed 1 base, with 12 bases lying between them. CDR3 amino acids: CASSSGLINYGYTF. The CDR3 DNA is TGTGCCAGCAGTTCAGGGTTAATTAACTATGGCTACACCTTC.

The rearrangement uses TRBV10-3 and TRBJ2-7; TRBD2 matches at 8 bases. The CDR3 length is 16 residues. Germline V gene data show CDR1 as ENHRY and CDR2 as SYGVKD. V trimming: 0 bases; J trimming: 4 bases; junction bases outside the gene matches: 8. The CDR3 here is CAISESTVSGVYEQYF. The DNA for the CDR3 is TGTGCCATCAGTGAGTCGACGGTTAGCGGGGTTTACGAGCAGTACTTC.

The chain employs TRBV28 and TRBJ2-3, with 8 positions matching TRBD1. The J segment lost 4 bases and the V segment lost 7 bases, leaving 7 bases of the junction unmatched. The CDR3 extends over 14 amino acids. In germline, CDR1 is MDHEN, CDR2 SYDVKM. CDR3 amino acids: CASIRQGASDTQYF. The CDR3 bases are TGTGCCAGCATACGGCAGGGGGCTTCAGATACGCAGTATTTT. Supplemented by reference TRBV28 and TRBJ2-3, the full variable domain reads DVKVTQSSRYLVKRTGEKVFLECVQDMDHENMFWYRQDPGLGLRLIYFSYDVKMKEKGDIPEGYSVSREKKERFSLILESASTNQTSMYLCASIRQGASDTQYFGPGTRLTVL.

This clone came up a few times. J is TRBJ2-7 and V is TRBV27, with 7 nucleotides matching TRBD1. Germline V gene data show CDR1 as MNHEY and CDR2 as SMNVEV (reference sequence). This CDR3 has 13 amino acids. The V and J ends lost 6 bases and 7 bases, in that order; junction bases with no gene match: 9. The DNA of the CDR3 is TGTGCCAGCAGACCGACAGGGCTGGGGGAGCAGTACTTC. Its translation is CASRPTGLGEQYF.

The chain is built from TRBV5-1 and TRBJ1-2, with 9 bases lining up with TRBD1. Germline-derived CDR1 and CDR2 are SGHRS and YFSETQ. V gave up 0 bases and J gave up 12 bases; unmatched junction bases: 9. The CDR3 loop spans 14 amino acids. The CDR3 sequence: CASSLGEQGASDTF. Here the CDR3 DNA reads TGCGCCAGCAGCTTGGGCGAACAGGGGGCTAGTGACACCTTC.

The chain uses TRBV6-6 and TRBJ1-4; D perhaps matches TRBD1 (5 bases). CDR1 and CDR2 (germline): MNHNY, SVGAGI (reference sequence). The CDR3 contains 15 residues. V gave up 2 bases and J gave up 7 bases, with 14 bases separating them. CDR3 DNA sequence: TGTGCCAGCAGTTACGATGGGGAGGGGAGTGAAAAACTGTTTTTT. Protein sequence: CASSYDGEGSEKLFF.

The chain joins TRBV15 to TRBJ2-3, with D possibly TRBD2 on 6 matching bases. This CDR3 is built from 15 residues. Trimming cost V 1 base and J 0 bases, with 8 bases left between them. CDR1 LNHNV and CDR2 YYDKDF come from the germline V gene (reference sequence). CDR3 protein: CATSRGDFSTDTQYF. The CDR3 nucleotides are TGTGCCACCAGCAGAGGGGACTTTAGCACAGATACGCAGTATTTT.

V and J are TRBV7-9 and TRBJ1-4, with D perhaps TRBD1 (6 bases). Germline CDR1 is SEHNR and CDR2 is FQNEAQ (reference sequence). The CDR3 is 15 residues long. Deletions cut 0 bases from V and 6 bases from J, with 11 bases between. This chain's CDR3 is CASSLALGQHEKLFF. The CDR3 bases are TGTGCCAGCAGCTTAGCGCTTGGACAGCATGAAAAACTGTTTTTT.

The chain uses TRBV2 and TRBJ1-4; D uncertain. CDR1 SNHLY and CDR2 FYNNEI come from the germline V gene. This CDR3 comprises 14 residues. V was pared by 7 bases and J by 3 bases, with 12 bases between. In DNA, the CDR3 is TGTGCCAGCACCACGCCAACAGCTAATGAAAAACTGTTTTTT. It codes for CASTTPTANEKLFF.